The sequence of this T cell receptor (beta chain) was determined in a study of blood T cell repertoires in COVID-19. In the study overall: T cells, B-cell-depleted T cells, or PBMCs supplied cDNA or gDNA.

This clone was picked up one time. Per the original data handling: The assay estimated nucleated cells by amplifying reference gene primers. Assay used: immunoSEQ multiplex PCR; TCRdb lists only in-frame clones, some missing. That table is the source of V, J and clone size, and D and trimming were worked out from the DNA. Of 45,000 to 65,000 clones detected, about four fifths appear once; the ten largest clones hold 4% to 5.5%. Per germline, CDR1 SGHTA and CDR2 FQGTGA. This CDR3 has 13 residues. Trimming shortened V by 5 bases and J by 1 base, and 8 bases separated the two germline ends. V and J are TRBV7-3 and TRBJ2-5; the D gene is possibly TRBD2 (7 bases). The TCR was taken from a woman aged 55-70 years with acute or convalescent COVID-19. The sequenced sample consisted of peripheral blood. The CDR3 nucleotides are TGTGCCAGCAGCCGGGGGGCCCAAGAGACCCAGTACTTC. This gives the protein CASSRGAQETQYF.